Described below is a single T cell receptor (beta chain) sequence and its context. The antigen is undetermined. This sample is part of a study of cytomegalovirus exposure and HLA in healthy donors. General study points: Investigators reported some 150 TCR beta chains as tied to cytomegalovirus. Across donors, most TCRs were seen rarely, yet some public ones were widespread.

CDR3 size: 16 residues. Germline lookup yields CDR1 MGHRA and CDR2 YSYEKL. V lost 1 base to trimming and J lost 2 bases, with 14 bases between them. Here immunoSEQ multiplex PCR was the method, and the copy in TCRdb shows in-frame clones only, minus some. The data show 70,000 to 95,000 clones, over 85% seen once. Input material: PBMCs. The V and J genes are TRBV4-1 and TRBJ1-1; no clear D gene. The receptor's source is a woman under 40 in good health and CMV-seronegative. In DNA, the CDR3 is TGCGCCAGCAGCCAAGTCGGCCGTGAGCGTAACACTGAAGCTTTCTTT. Translation gives CASSQVGRERNTEAFF.